This TCR beta chain was captured by sequencing in a study of blood T cell repertoires in COVID-19. The V gene's germline CDR1 is KGHDR and CDR2 SFDVKD. V lost 6 bases, J lost 4 bases, and 1 base stayed unmatched. The CDR3 covers 13 residues. Enrolled through a virtual design, the participants were between 18 and 89 years of age and came from roughly 22 US areas. The study assigned cohorts using participant-reported clinical history. Recovered status applied to Cohort 3 donors who had two consecutive negative PCRs. It also applied to those with clearance or with symptom resolution. In the study's own analysis: Estimation of nucleated cell counts was performed using reference gene primer amplification. The assay was immunoSEQ multiplex PCR, and TCRdb's table has in-frame clones only and misses some. V, J and clone size are those of that table, while D and trimming were read from the DNA. The sample consists of fewer than 350,000 clones, approximately 88% of them appearing once.

Material: PBMCs or T cells enriched from blood (not recorded which). The receptor comes from a man aged 55 to 70 who had recovered from COVID-19. J is TRBJ2-1 and V is TRBV24-1, with 8 bases matching TRBD2. Here the CDR3 reads CATSLAGYNEQFF. The CDR3 nucleotides are TGTGCCACCAGTTTAGCGGGGTACAATGAGCAGTTCTTC.